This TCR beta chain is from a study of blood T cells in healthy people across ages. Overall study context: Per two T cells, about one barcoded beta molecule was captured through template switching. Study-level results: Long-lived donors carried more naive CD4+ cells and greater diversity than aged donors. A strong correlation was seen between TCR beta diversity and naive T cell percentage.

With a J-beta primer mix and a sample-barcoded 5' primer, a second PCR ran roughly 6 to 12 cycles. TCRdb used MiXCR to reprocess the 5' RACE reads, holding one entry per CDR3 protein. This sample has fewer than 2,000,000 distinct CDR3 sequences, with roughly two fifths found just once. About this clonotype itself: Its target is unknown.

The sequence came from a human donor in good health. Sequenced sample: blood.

CDR3 region: CSGSGQGASETQYF. DNA for the CDR3: TGCAGTGGGTCGGGACAGGGGGCATCAGAGACCCAGTACTTC. V usage is TRBV20-1 and J usage is TRBJ2-5, with 12 bases aligning to TRBD1. The CDR3 is 14 residues long. Germline CDR1 reads DFQATT; CDR2 reads SNEGSKA (reference sequence). V lost 7 bases, J lost 4 bases, and 7 bases stayed unmatched.